Following are 12 T cell receptor beta chains from one sample sequenced in a study of PD-1 blockade in mismatch repair-deficient tumors. Profiling relied on immunoSEQ multiplex PCR, and the TCRdb table lists in-frame clones only, not all of them. This table holds about 110,000 clones, about 83% found once. This specimen was peripheral blood, taken about 13 months after starting pembrolizumab. The receptor source for this set is an adult with mismatch repair-deficient cancer.

The chain combines TRBV27 with TRBJ2-2; TRBD2 matches at 8 bases. CDR1 MNHEY and CDR2 SMNVEV come from the germline V gene (reference sequence). V gave up 5 bases and J gave up 7 bases; unmatched junction bases: 9. This CDR3 contains 15 residues. CDR3 sequence reads: CASSTGTSMGGELFF. The CDR3 region has the DNA TGTGCCAGCAGTACGGGGACTAGTATGGGCGGGGAGCTGTTTTTT.

CDR3 bases: TGTGCCAGCAGCTTGGGGCACTACGAGCAGTACTTC. It translates to CASSLGHYEQYF. This sequence joins TRBV5-6 and TRBJ2-7; D unresolved. Germline V gives CDR1 SGHDT, CDR2 YYEEEE. The V end was cut by 0 bases, the J end by 3 bases, with 4 bases between. The CDR3 covers 12 residues.

This sequence joins TRBV7-2 and TRBJ2-7; D is perhaps TRBD1 (6 bases). The length of the CDR3 is 15 residues. V lost 6 bases and J lost 6, with 21 bases in between. Germline V gene sequence: CDR1 SGHTA, CDR2 FQGNSA. CDR3 residues: CASSSGHGGSGEQYF. CDR3 sequence (DNA): TGTGCCAGCAGTTCGGGACATGGAGGTTCTGGCGAGCAGTACTTC.

The gene calls are TRBV2 and TRBJ2-7; D perhaps matches TRBD1 (6 bases). This CDR3 is built from 14 residues. Trimming stripped 7 bases from V and 3 bases from J, with 16 bases between. Germline assignment: CDR1 SNHLY and CDR2 FYNNEI. The chain's CDR3 is CASNSQGTLYEQYF. In nucleotides, the CDR3 is TGTGCCAGCAACTCACAGGGAACTCTCTACGAGCAGTACTTC.

The chain is built from TRBV18 and TRBJ2-1; 7 bases match TRBD2. V trimming: 2 bases; J trimming: 7 bases; junction bases outside the gene matches: 8. There are 15 residues in the CDR3. CDR1 is KGHSH and CDR2 is LQKENI in the germline V gene. This chain's CDR3 is CASSPTSVVGNEQFF. The CDR3 nucleotides are TGTGCCAGCTCACCAACTAGCGTAGTGGGGAATGAGCAGTTCTTC.

Only a few counts were recorded for this clone. The V call is TRBV4-1, the J call TRBJ1-5; a possible D gene is TRBD1 (5 bases). From germline, CDR1 is MGHRA and CDR2 YSYEKL. The CDR3 is 14 amino acids. Trimming removed 0 bases from V and 5 bases from J, with 8 bases in between. In DNA, the CDR3 is TGCGCCAGCAGCCAAGATACGGGACATCAGCCCCAGCATTTT. Protein product: CASSQDTGHQPQHF.

The V call is TRBV9, the J call TRBJ2-1; 7 bases are shared with TRBD2. This CDR3 comprises 14 residues. The V gene's germline CDR1 is SGDLS and CDR2 YYNGEE. V shed 0 bases and J 10 bases; nucleotides not matched to a gene: 7. The CDR3 DNA reads as TGTGCCAGCAGCGTAGTAGATTCAGCGGGGGAGCAGTTCTTC. Amino acid sequence: CASSVVDSAGEQFF.

The V call is TRBV18, the J call TRBJ2-3; tentatively, D is TRBD2 (6 bases). The CDR3 loop spans 16 amino acids. The germline V and J ends were trimmed by 6 bases and 0 bases, with 16 bases remaining between them. Germline lookup yields CDR1 KGHSH and CDR2 LQKENI. CDR3 DNA sequence: TGTGCCAGCTCTTCACAACTAGCAGCTAGCACAGATACGCAGTATTTT. Its translation is CASSSQLAASTDTQYF.

The chain recombines TRBV5-1 with TRBJ2-2; no definite D call. Looked up from germline, CDR1 is SGHRS and CDR2 is YFSETQ. V lost 5 bases to trimming and J lost 3 bases, with 11 bases between them. This CDR3 has 14 amino acids. In DNA, the CDR3 is TGCGCCAGCAGTTTGAGAGGTGACACCGGGGAGCTGTTTTTT. The encoded protein is CASSLRGDTGELFF.

This chain links TRBV7-2 with TRBJ1-1; D perhaps matches TRBD1 (5 bases). Trimming shortened V by 1 base and J by 3 bases, and 12 bases separated the two germline ends. The CDR3 loop spans 15 amino acids. The germline V gene has CDR1 SGHTA and CDR2 FQGNSA. CDR3 bases: TGTGCCAGCAGCTTAGTCCGTGGGGGGGACACTGAAGCTTTCTTT. It translates to CASSLVRGGDTEAFF.

This clone was recorded only once. The chain recombines TRBV7-9 with TRBJ2-3; TRBD2 matches 11 bases. The CDR3 has 14 residues. Germline V gives CDR1 SEHNR, CDR2 FQNEAQ (reference sequence). V lost 5 bases, J lost 5 bases, and 3 bases stayed unmatched. CDR3 loop: CASSPLAGGDTQYF. The CDR3 DNA is TGTGCCAGCAGCCCTCTAGCGGGAGGAGATACGCAGTATTTT.

This clone was counted only a few times. The CDR3 reads CASSDTGQTPFYGYTF. The CDR3 nucleotides read TGTGCCAGCAGTGATACCGGACAAACTCCCTTCTATGGCTACACCTTC. The J gene is TRBJ1-2, the V gene TRBV6-4, with D tentatively TRBD1 (5 bases). Germline CDR1 reads MRHNA; CDR2 reads SNTAGT. The CDR3 spans 16 residues. The germline V and J ends were trimmed by 3 bases and 4 bases, with 18 bases remaining between them.